This is a list of T cell receptor beta chains from one sample in a study of blood T cell repertoires in COVID-19. Some clones are missing from TCRdb's copy, which holds only in-frame ones; the method was immunoSEQ multiplex PCR. The sample records 300,000 to 450,000 clones, about 90% being singletons. Source material: PBMCs or T cells enriched from blood (not recorded which). These receptors originate from a middle-aged man in a cohort exposed to, infected with or recovered from COVID-19 (not recorded which). Each CDR3 is given with its conserved first and last residue. The D gene is left open where the match is weak. Where a row states a size, it is once, few, many or the class of an expanded clone; other rows omit it.

j_gene,len,d_gene,v_gene,abundance,CDR3aa,CDR3nt
TRBJ2-7,16,-,TRBV4-1,-,CASSQEENSPSYEQYF,TGCGCCAGCAGCCAAGAAGAGAACAGTCCATCCTACGAGCAGTACTTC
TRBJ1-4,13,-,TRBV18,-,CASSPKSNEKLFF,TGTGCCAGCTCACCGAAGAGTAATGAAAAACTGTTTTTT
TRBJ2-1,16,TRBD1,TRBV28,-,CASSSLRPPGGNEQFF,TGTGCCAGCAGTTCCCTCCGTCCTCCAGGGGGAAATGAGCAGTTCTTC
TRBJ2-1,11,-,TRBV11-2,-,CASSLSVEQFF,TGTGCCAGCAGTTTAAGCGTTGAGCAGTTCTTC
TRBJ2-7,16,TRBD2,TRBV7-2,-,CASSLVGSRENDEQYF,TGTGCCAGCAGCTTAGTTGGTTCGCGGGAGAATGACGAGCAGTACTTC
TRBJ2-1,15,TRBD2,TRBV10-3,-,CAISEREGGRNEQFF,TGTGCCATCAGTGAGAGGGAGGGAGGGAGGAATGAGCAGTTCTTC
TRBJ2-5,15,TRBD2,TRBV7-2,once,CASSLWRELQETQYF,TGTGCCAGCAGCTTATGGCGGGAGCTTCAAGAGACCCAGTACTTC
TRBJ2-1,16,TRBD2,TRBV10-2,-,CASSETGLAGRGEQFF,TGCGCCAGCAGTGAAACGGGACTAGCGGGCCGCGGTGAGCAGTTCTTC
TRBJ1-6,15,-,TRBV20-1,-,CSASSGRAYNSPLHF,TGCAGTGCTAGTTCCGGGAGGGCCTATAATTCACCCCTCCACTTT
TRBJ1-6,13,-,TRBV7-9,-,CASSLVALSPLHF,TGTGCCAGCAGCTTAGTGGCTCTTTCACCCCTCCACTTT
TRBJ1-6,14,TRBD1,TRBV18,-,CASSAGTGDSPLHF,TGTGCCAGCTCAGCTGGGACAGGGGACTCACCCCTCCACTTT
TRBJ1-1,14,-,TRBV7-9,-,CASSPRGPNTEAFF,TGTGCCAGCAGCCCTAGGGGCCCGAACACTGAAGCTTTCTTT
TRBJ2-2,15,-,TRBV6-5,-,CASRGAGANTGELFF,TGTGCCAGCCGGGGGGCAGGGGCTAACACCGGGGAGCTGTTTTTT
TRBJ2-7,16,TRBD2,TRBV5-8,-,CASSYGTSGRVGEQYF,TGTGCCAGCAGTTACGGGACTAGCGGGAGGGTCGGCGAGCAGTACTTC
TRBJ2-1,16,TRBD2,TRBV20-1,-,CSASSGTSVSYNEQFF,TGCAGTGCTAGTTCCGGGACTAGCGTCTCCTACAATGAGCAGTTCTTC
TRBJ2-1,15,-,TRBV19,-,CASSSHREKYNEQFF,TGTGCCAGTAGTAGTCACAGGGAGAAATACAATGAGCAGTTCTTC
TRBJ2-7,15,TRBD1,TRBV19,-,CASSRARQGSYEQYF,TGTGCCAGTAGTAGGGCCCGACAGGGTTCCTACGAGCAGTACTTC
TRBJ2-7,15,TRBD2,TRBV3-1/TRBV3-2,-,CASSQWDSGSNEQYF,TGTGCCAGCAGCCAATGGGATAGCGGGAGCAACGAGCAGTACTTC
TRBJ2-2,13,TRBD1,TRBV14,-,CASSNRGDGELFF,TGTGCCAGCAGCAACAGGGGGGACGGGGAGCTGTTTTTT
TRBJ2-3,13,-,TRBV27,-,CASSLGSADTQYF,TGTGCCAGCAGTTTAGGTTCGGCAGATACGCAGTATTTT
TRBJ2-7,17,TRBD2,TRBV5-1,-,CASSQIWGSSGRDEQYF,TGCGCCAGCAGCCAAATTTGGGGTTCTAGCGGGAGGGACGAGCAGTACTTC
TRBJ1-5,13,-,TRBV12-5,-,CASGLGLNQPQHF,TGTGCTAGTGGTTTGGGACTCAATCAGCCCCAGCATTTT
TRBJ2-2,16,TRBD1,TRBV7-2,many,CASRLQGAGYTGELFF,TGTGCCAGCAGGTTACAGGGGGCAGGTTACACCGGGGAGCTGTTTTTT
TRBJ1-1,17,TRBD1,TRBV5-1,-,CASSLGPGRQGWSEAFF,TGCGCCAGCAGCTTGGGTCCGGGGAGACAGGGTTGGTCTGAAGCTTTCTTT
TRBJ1-1,15,-,TRBV19,-,CASSMVAQGNTEAFF,TGTGCCAGTAGTATGGTGGCACAGGGGAACACTGAAGCTTTCTTT
TRBJ2-7,11,-,TRBV7-8,few,CASSSAYEQYF,TGTGCCAGCAGCTCCGCCTACGAGCAGTACTTC
TRBJ1-2,15,-,TRBV9,few,CASSVNTEPNYGYTF,TGTGCCAGCAGCGTCAATACAGAGCCTAACTATGGCTACACCTTC
TRBJ2-4,19,-,TRBV15,-,CATSRDRGTPDTAKNIQYF,TGTGCCACCAGCAGAGACCGGGGGACTCCCGATACAGCCAAAAACATTCAGTACTTC
TRBJ2-7,13,-,TRBV28,once,CASSLSAGDEQYF,TGTGCCAGCAGTTTATCGGCAGGGGACGAGCAGTACTTC
TRBJ2-7,13,-,TRBV6-5,-,CASTSIRGNEQYF,TGTGCCAGCACCTCCATACGGGGGAACGAGCAGTACTTC
TRBJ1-1,11,-,TRBV3-1/TRBV3-2,-,CASSQGGEAFF,TGTGCCAGCAGCCAAGGAGGGGAAGCTTTCTTT
TRBJ1-4,14,-,TRBV19,-,CASMGHPENEKLFF,TGTGCCAGCATGGGACACCCTGAGAATGAAAAACTGTTTTTT
TRBJ2-2,16,TRBD2,TRBV11-1,-,CASSSWTSGGAGELFF,TGTGCCAGCAGCTCGTGGACTAGCGGAGGGGCCGGGGAGCTGTTTTTT
TRBJ1-1,16,-,TRBV30,-,CAWSVLGGRMNTEAFF,TGTGCCTGGAGTGTGTTAGGGGGTAGGATGAACACTGAAGCTTTCTTT
TRBJ1-6,13,TRBD1,TRBV30,-,CAWSPTGNSPLHF,TGTGCCTGGAGTCCGACAGGGAATTCACCCCTCCACTTT
TRBJ2-2,17,TRBD1,TRBV19,-,CASRGQGTRTNTGELFF,TGTGCCAGTCGCGGACAGGGTACTCGGACGAACACCGGGGAGCTGTTTTTT
TRBJ2-7,13,-,TRBV12-3/TRBV12-4,-,CASSATGTSEQYF,TGTGCCAGCAGTGCTACAGGGACCTCCGAGCAGTACTTC
TRBJ2-6,16,-,TRBV7-9,-,CASSLASSRGANVLTF,TGTGCCAGCAGCTTAGCGTCTTCGAGGGGGGCCAACGTCCTGACTTTC
TRBJ2-1,15,-,TRBV11-2,-,CASSWEGSSYNEQFF,TGTGCCAGCAGCTGGGAAGGGAGCTCCTACAATGAGCAGTTCTTC
TRBJ2-5,15,-,TRBV19,-,CASSIVPGNMETQYF,TGTGCCAGTAGTATAGTTCCAGGGAATATGGAGACCCAGTACTTC